This TCR beta chain was sequenced in a study of control samples from healthy donors and cancer patients. Repertoires were generated with immunoSEQ multiplex PCR, while TCRdb's copy carries only in-frame clones and drops some. The sample holds 70,000 or so clones, over 75% seen once. The receptor's source is a man over 45 in good health. Source material: blood.

CDR3 nucleotide sequence: TGTGCCAGCAGTTTATCGAGAAGTGGAACTGAAGCTTTCTTT. It codes for CASSLSRSGTEAFF. The V gene is TRBV27, the J gene TRBJ1-1; D gene ambiguous. V dropped 0 bases and J dropped 5 bases, with 10 bases sitting between them. The germline V gene has CDR1 MNHEY and CDR2 SMNVEV (reference sequence). The CDR3 runs 14 residues.